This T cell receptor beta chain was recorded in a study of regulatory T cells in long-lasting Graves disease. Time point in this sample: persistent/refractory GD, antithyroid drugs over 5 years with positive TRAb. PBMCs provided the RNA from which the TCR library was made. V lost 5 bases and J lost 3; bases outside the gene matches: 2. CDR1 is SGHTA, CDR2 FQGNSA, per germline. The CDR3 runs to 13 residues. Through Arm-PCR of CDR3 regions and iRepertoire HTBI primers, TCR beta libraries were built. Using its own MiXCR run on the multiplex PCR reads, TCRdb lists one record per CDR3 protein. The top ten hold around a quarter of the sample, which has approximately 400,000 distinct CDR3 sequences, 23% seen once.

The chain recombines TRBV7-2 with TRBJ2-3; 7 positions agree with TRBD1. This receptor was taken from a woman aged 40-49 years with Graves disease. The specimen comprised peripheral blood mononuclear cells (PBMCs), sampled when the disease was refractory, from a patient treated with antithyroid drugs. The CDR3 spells CASSKQGTDTQYF. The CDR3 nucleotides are TGTGCCAGCAGCAAACAGGGGACAGATACGCAGTATTTT.